A single sample gave rise to the 13 T cell receptor beta chains below, sequenced in a study of early stage breast cancer tumors. Method: immunoSEQ multiplex PCR; TCRdb's copy keeps in-frame clones and lacks some. This table has 25,000 to 35,000 clones, 75% to 85% appearing once. Material: blood. Receptors originate from a person aged 55 to 69 with breast cancer.

This clone was found a few times. The chain carries TRBV7-8 and TRBJ1-5; no firm D call. Looked up from germline, CDR1 is SGHVS and CDR2 is FQNEAQ. The CDR3 loop spans 14 amino acids. V was pared by 5 bases and J by 7 bases, with 15 bases between. In DNA, the CDR3 is TGTGCCAGCAGCCCGCCGGGCCGCGGGCAGCCCCAGCATTTT. It encodes CASSPPGRGQPQHF.

The V and J genes are TRBV7-9 and TRBJ2-3, with D unresolved. V was trimmed by 1 base and J by 4 bases, leaving 3 bases between them. CDR1 is SEHNR and CDR2 is FQNEAQ in the germline V gene (reference sequence). The CDR3 has 12 residues. As DNA, the CDR3 is TGTGCCAGCAGCTTAGGCGCAGATACGCAGTATTTT. Amino acid sequence: CASSLGADTQYF.

Only a few counts were recorded for this clone. The chain combines TRBV5-8 with TRBJ2-7, with 7 bases identical to TRBD1. Per germline, CDR1 SGHTS and CDR2 YDEGEE. This CDR3 has 13 amino acids. The trim removed 4 bases at V and 2 bases at J, leaving 3 bases unmatched. The CDR3 DNA reads TGTGCCAGCAGCGTCGGACAGGCCTACGAGCAGTACTTC. Translation: CASSVGQAYEQYF. The whole variable domain, filled in from reference TRBV5-8 and TRBJ2-7, reads EAGVTQSPTHLIKTRGQQATLRCSPISGHTSVYWYQQALGLGLQFLLWYDEGEERNRGNFPPRFSGRQFPNYSSELNVNALELEDSALYLCASSVGQAYEQYFGPGTRLTVT.

This sequence joins TRBV28 and TRBJ1-2; the D is unclear. V was cut by 2 bases and J by 4 bases, with 11 bases left in between. The germline V gene encodes CDR1 MDHEN and CDR2 SYDVKM. This CDR3 is 14 amino acids long. This CDR3 reads CASSLIGLLYGYTF. CDR3 coding DNA: TGTGCCAGCAGTTTAATTGGGCTACTCTATGGCTACACCTTC.

The CDR3 protein is CASSLRTGVNQPQHF. The DNA for the CDR3 is TGTGCCAGTAGTCTCCGGACAGGGGTCAATCAGCCCCAGCATTTT. The chain uses TRBV19 and TRBJ1-5; 9 bases match TRBD1. There are 15 residues in the CDR3. The germline V gene encodes CDR1 LNHDA and CDR2 SQIVND (reference sequence). Trimming at V came to 5 bases and at J to 3 bases, leaving 5 bases not matched to a gene.

This chain links TRBV5-6 with TRBJ2-5; D remains ambiguous. Trimming took off 4 bases at V and 2 bases at J, with 12 bases between the two ends. The CDR3 sequence is 14 residues long. From germline, CDR1 is SGHDT and CDR2 YYEEEE. CDR3 nucleotide sequence: TGTGCCAGCAGCCCTCCGACACAGCAAGAGACCCAGTACTTC. Protein sequence: CASSPPTQQETQYF.

The chain is built from TRBV5-4 and TRBJ1-4; 8 bases are a match to TRBD1. The germline CDR1 and CDR2 sequences are SGHNT and YYREEE (reference sequence). This CDR3 is 14 amino acids long. The V gene end was trimmed by 0 bases and the J gene end by 8 bases; junction bases not matched to a gene: 3. The CDR3: CASSLGRGREKLFF. The CDR3, as DNA: TGTGCCAGCAGCTTGGGCAGGGGGCGGGAAAAACTGTTTTTT.

In this sample, this clone turned up a few times. The V call is TRBV5-1, the J call TRBJ2-1; 9 positions match TRBD1. The CDR3 has 20 residues. The germline V gene encodes CDR1 SGHRS and CDR2 YFSETQ. V was clipped by 4 bases and J by 4 bases; unmatched bases: 21. For the CDR3, the DNA is TGCGCCAGCAGCCAGGGGCGGGTTTCTCGGGACAGGGAACTATACAATGAGCAGTTCTTC. It specifies CASSQGRVSRDRELYNEQFF.

The rearrangement links TRBV7-9 to TRBJ1-3, with 7 bases that match TRBD1. This CDR3 has 18 amino acids. CDR1 is SEHNR and CDR2 is FQNEAQ in the germline V gene (reference sequence). The J segment lost 6 bases and the V segment lost 4 bases, leaving 18 bases of the junction unmatched. The CDR3, as DNA: TGTGCCAGCAGCTCCCGGGACAGCGACTCTACCCTGCCAAACACCATATATTTT. It codes for CASSSRDSDSTLPNTIYF. Together with reference TRBV7-9 and TRBJ1-3, the CDR3 gives the full variable domain: DTGVSQNPRHKITKRGQNVTFRCDPISEHNRLYWYRQTLGQGPEFLTYFQNEAQLEKSRLLSDRFSAERPKGSFSTLEIQRTEQGDSAMYLCASSSRDSDSTLPNTIYFGEGSWLTVV.

The chain combines TRBV6-6 with TRBJ2-3; D is undetermined. The ends were cut back, 7 bases at V and 0 bases at J, with 8 bases in the middle. The length of the CDR3 is 13 residues. The germline gives CDR1 MNHNY, CDR2 SVGAGI (reference sequence). The CDR3 protein is CASTVPSTDTQYF. CDR3 sequence (DNA): TGTGCCAGCACCGTCCCGAGCACAGATACGCAGTATTTT.

The gene calls are TRBV28 and TRBJ2-3; D is ambiguous. This CDR3 is built from 15 residues. Trimming stripped 2 bases from V and 0 bases from J, with 9 bases between. The germline V gene has CDR1 MDHEN and CDR2 SYDVKM. CDR3 region: CASSLLGSSTDTQYF. As DNA, the CDR3 is TGTGCCAGCAGTTTACTGGGTAGCAGCACAGATACGCAGTATTTT.

The CDR3 bases are TGCAGCGCCGAGGGGCAGGGGGCCTACGAGCAGTACTTC. Encoded protein: CSAEGQGAYEQYF. V gene TRBV29-1 combines with J gene TRBJ2-7; 7 bases are a match to TRBD1. This CDR3 has 13 residues. In germline, CDR1 is SQVTM, CDR2 ANQGSEA. V was pared by 7 bases and J by 2 bases, with 8 bases of the junction left unmatched.

This clone was seen more than once but under ten times. V gene TRBV9 combines with J gene TRBJ2-2; 8 positions agree with TRBD2. V lost 3 bases, J lost 0 bases, and 10 bases stayed unmatched. CDR3 length: 18 amino acids. Germline lookup yields CDR1 SGDLS and CDR2 YYNGEE. The CDR3 here is CASSARPLAGSNTGELFF. The CDR3 DNA sequence: TGTGCCAGCAGCGCGAGACCCCTAGCGGGCTCGAACACCGGGGAGCTGTTTTTT.